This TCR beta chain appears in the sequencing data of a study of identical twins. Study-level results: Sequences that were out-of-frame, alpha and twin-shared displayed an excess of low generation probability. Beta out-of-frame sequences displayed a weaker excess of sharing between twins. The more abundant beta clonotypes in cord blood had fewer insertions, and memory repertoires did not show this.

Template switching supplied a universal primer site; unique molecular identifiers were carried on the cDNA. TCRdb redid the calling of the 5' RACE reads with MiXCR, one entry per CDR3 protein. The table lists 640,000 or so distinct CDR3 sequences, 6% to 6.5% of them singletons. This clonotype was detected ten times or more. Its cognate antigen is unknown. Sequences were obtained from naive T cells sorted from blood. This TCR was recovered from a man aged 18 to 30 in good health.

CDR3 coding DNA: TGCAGCGTCGCAAGCCTTGGGGAGGGGGCCATAGCCAAAAACATTCAGTACTTC. Its translation: CSVASLGEGAIAKNIQYF. This sequence joins TRBV29-1 and TRBJ2-4; D could derive from TRBD1 or TRBD2 (7 bases each). Trimming shortened V by 6 bases and J by 0 bases, and 24 bases separated the two germline ends. The CDR3 runs to 18 residues. Germline loops: CDR1 SQVTM, CDR2 ANQGSEA.